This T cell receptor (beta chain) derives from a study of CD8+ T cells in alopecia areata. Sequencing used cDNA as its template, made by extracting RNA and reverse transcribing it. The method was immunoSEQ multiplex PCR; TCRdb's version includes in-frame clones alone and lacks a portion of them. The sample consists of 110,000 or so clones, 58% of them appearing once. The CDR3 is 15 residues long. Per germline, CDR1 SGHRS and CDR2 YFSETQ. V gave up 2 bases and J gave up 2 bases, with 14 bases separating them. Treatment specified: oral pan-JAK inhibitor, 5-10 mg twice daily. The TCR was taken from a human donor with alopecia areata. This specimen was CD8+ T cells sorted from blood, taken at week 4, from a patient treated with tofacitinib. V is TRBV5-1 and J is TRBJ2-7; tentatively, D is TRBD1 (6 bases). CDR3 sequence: CASSFSPAGAYEQYF. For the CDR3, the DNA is TGCGCCAGCAGCTTTTCACCGGCAGGGGCCTACGAGCAGTACTTC.